A single count supports the clone carrying this T cell receptor (beta chain). No antigen is known for it. This sample is drawn from a study of OX40 agonist ivuxolimab in advanced cancers. On the study more broadly: The patients got ivuxolimab, which is an agonistic anti-OX40 (CD134) antibody. Study outcomes and limitations: Expanded peripheral T-cell antigen specificity went undetermined. At doses 0.1 to 3.0 mg/kg, CD4+ and CD8+ clones expanded. Certain nonresponders likewise exhibited a low normalized T-cell clonal expansion.

Libraries were prepared by immunoSEQ multiplex PCR; TCRdb keeps only in-frame clonotypes and omits some of them. The sample lists about 70,000 clones; 81% were seen once. CDR1 and CDR2 from the germline V gene are KGHSH and LQKENI. Trimming left V 3 bases short and J 0 bases short, with 15 bases between. The CDR3 loop spans 17 amino acids. The source of this sequence is an adult with an advanced solid tumor such as melanoma, head and neck, liver or kidney cancer. The chain recombines TRBV18 with TRBJ1-5, with D unclear. This specimen consisted of CD4+ or CD8+ T cells sorted from blood, obtained in a trial of the OX40 agonist ivuxolimab. CDR3 amino acids: CASSPNTRFHSNQPQHF. DNA for the CDR3: TGTGCCAGCTCACCCAACACAAGGTTCCATAGCAATCAGCCCCAGCATTTT.